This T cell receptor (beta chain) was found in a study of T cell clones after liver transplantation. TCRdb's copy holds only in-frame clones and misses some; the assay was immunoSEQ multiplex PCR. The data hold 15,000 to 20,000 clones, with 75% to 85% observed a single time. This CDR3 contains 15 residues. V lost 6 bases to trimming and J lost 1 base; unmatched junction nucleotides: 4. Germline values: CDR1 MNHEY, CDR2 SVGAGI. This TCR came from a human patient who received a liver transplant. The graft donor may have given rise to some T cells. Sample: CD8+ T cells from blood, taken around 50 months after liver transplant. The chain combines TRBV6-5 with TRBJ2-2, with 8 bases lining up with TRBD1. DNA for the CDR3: TGTGCCAGCAGACCCGGGACAGGGAACACCGGGGAGCTGTTTTTT. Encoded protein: CASRPGTGNTGELFF.